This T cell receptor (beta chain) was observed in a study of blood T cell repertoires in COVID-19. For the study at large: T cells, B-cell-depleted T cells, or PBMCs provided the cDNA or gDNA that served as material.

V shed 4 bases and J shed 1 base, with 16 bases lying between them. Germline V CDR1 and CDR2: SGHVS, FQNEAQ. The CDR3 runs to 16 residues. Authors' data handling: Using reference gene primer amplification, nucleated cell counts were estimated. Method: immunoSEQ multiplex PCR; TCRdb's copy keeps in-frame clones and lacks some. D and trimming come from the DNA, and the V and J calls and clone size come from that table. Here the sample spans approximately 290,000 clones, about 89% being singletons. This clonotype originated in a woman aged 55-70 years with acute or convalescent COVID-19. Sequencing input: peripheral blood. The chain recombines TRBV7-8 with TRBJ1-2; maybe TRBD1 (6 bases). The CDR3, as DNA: TGTGCCAGCAGCTCCGCCGGACAGTCGATTAACTATGGCTACACCTTC. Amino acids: CASSSAGQSINYGYTF.